A selection of T cell receptor beta chains follows, all from one sample in a study of blood T cell repertoires in COVID-19. TCRdb keeps only in-frame clones here, not all; method: immunoSEQ multiplex PCR. The sample contains some 100,000 clones, 86% of which appear only once. Sequencing was carried out using peripheral blood. Receptors were obtained from a man between 65 and 79 years old who had recovered from COVID-19. Each CDR3 is given without its conserved first and last residue. A D gene is named only where the DNA matches it firmly.

j_call d_call v_call cdr3_aa
TRBJ2-2 TRBD2 TRBV9 ASSVRGGNTGELF
TRBJ1-4 NA TRBV19 ASAGARSEKLF
TRBJ2-1 TRBD2 TRBV5-1 ASSFAIAGEVGEQF
TRBJ2-7 NA TRBV7-2 ASSLSRGYEQY
TRBJ2-1 NA TRBV2 ASSLNRDTNEQF
TRBJ1-1 NA TRBV20-1 SASRRGRNTEAF
TRBJ1-2 TRBD1 TRBV5-1 ASSLQPSGQFYGYT
TRBJ2-2 TRBD1 TRBV7-9 ASSSWTGVVAGELF
TRBJ1-2 NA TRBV28 ASSLGHIYGYT
TRBJ2-7 NA TRBV27 ASSPNLARSYEQY
TRBJ2-7 NA TRBV12-3/TRBV12-4 ASSLDSTYEQY
TRBJ2-2 NA TRBV6-2/TRBV6-3 ASSYIMFGTSLNTGELF
TRBJ2-7 NA TRBV15 ATSRGSEQY
TRBJ2-7 TRBD1 TRBV3-1/TRBV3-2 ASSQPDRGIYEQY
TRBJ2-1 TRBD2 TRBV6-2/TRBV6-3 ASSWGGSGSNEQF
TRBJ1-4 NA TRBV10-3 AISGSVATNEKLF
TRBJ2-4 TRBD2 TRBV5-4 ASSQTSGDRNIQY
TRBJ2-2 NA TRBV5-1 ASSLADGAGELF
TRBJ2-3 TRBD1 TRBV10-2 ASSPTGDLTDTQY
TRBJ2-5 TRBD2 TRBV2 ASSRLAGQTQY
TRBJ2-1 NA TRBV7-2 ASSLVWHQEQF
TRBJ1-2 NA TRBV12-3/TRBV12-4 ASSPGNYYGYT
TRBJ2-5 TRBD1 TRBV24-1 ATSDLAGGNQETQY